These T cell receptor beta chains were read from a single sample in a study of siplizumab effects on memory and regulatory T cells. TCRdb's copy holds only in-frame clones and misses some; the assay was immunoSEQ multiplex PCR. The profile shows some 97,000 clones, around 94% of them singletons. The sequenced material came from Tregs sorted from blood. The origin of the receptors is a human donor in good health. CDR3s leave out the opening cysteine and the closing phenylalanine or tryptophan. D genes are given only for firm matches.

TRBV30	TRBJ1-2	TRBD1	AWSMTGGAYGYT
TRBV5-4	TRBJ1-1	-	ASRRGSRDNFEAF
TRBV10-3	TRBJ1-2	-	AISVTQTYGYT
TRBV7-3	TRBJ2-1	TRBD2	ASSLSPAAGGQNEQF
TRBV7-3	TRBJ2-1	TRBD2	ASSLGLSGGEQF
TRBV6-6	TRBJ2-2	-	ASIRSRGVTGELF
TRBV19	TRBJ1-1	-	ASRIPGRSNTEAF
TRBV6-1	TRBJ2-4	-	ASSEAY
TRBV18	TRBJ2-3	TRBD1	ASSPTGGGWTDTQY
TRBV19	TRBJ2-7	-	ASSIQAGVPYEQY
TRBV18	TRBJ1-2	TRBD1	ASSPKRDRLNYGYT
TRBV7-9	TRBJ2-7	-	ASSYLPYEQY
TRBV11-3	TRBJ1-1	-	ASRQQGLLAEAF
TRBV27	TRBJ2-5	TRBD1	ASSELGQQETQY
TRBV5-8	TRBJ2-7	-	ASSFPGSHEQY
TRBV27	TRBJ2-3	-	ASSFATGDTQY
TRBV28	TRBJ1-5	-	ASSFLVLQTYSNQPQH
TRBV7-8	TRBJ1-1	-	ASSFVQGSNTEAF
TRBV2	TRBJ2-7	TRBD2	ASGRAAGSYEQY
TRBV30	TRBJ1-2	TRBD1	AWSLAGTGVVYGYT
TRBV28	TRBJ1-6	-	ASRPPGENSPLH
TRBV15	TRBJ2-7	-	ATSRDPVRAHEQY